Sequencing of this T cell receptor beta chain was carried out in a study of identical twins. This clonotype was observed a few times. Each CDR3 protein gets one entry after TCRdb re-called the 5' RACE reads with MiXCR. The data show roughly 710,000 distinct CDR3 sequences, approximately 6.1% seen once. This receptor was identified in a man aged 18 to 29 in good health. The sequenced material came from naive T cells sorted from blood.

The CDR3 DNA reads as TGTGCCAGTAGTATTAAAAGGGGCAATAATCAGCCCCAGCATTTT. This gives the protein CASSIKRGNNQPQHF. V usage is TRBV19 and J usage is TRBJ1-5; D perhaps matches TRBD1 (5 bases). The germline CDR1 and CDR2 sequences are LNHDA and SQIVND (reference sequence). The CDR3 has 15 residues. Trimming pared 3 bases from V and 4 bases from J, leaving 13 bases between.